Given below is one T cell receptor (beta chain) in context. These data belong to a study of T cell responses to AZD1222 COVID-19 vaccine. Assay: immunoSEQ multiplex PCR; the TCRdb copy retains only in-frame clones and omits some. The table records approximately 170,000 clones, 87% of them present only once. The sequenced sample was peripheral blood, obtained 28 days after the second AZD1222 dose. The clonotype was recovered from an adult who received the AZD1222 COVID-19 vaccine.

CDR3 nucleotides: TGCGCCAGCAGCCCCGACAGGGACCAGCCCCAGCATTTT. It translates to CASSPDRDQPQHF. The J gene is TRBJ1-5, the V gene TRBV4-1; 7 bases align to TRBD1. V gave up 4 bases and J gave up 7 bases; unmatched junction bases: 4. Germline V CDR1 and CDR2: MGHRA, YSYEKL. This CDR3 spans 13 amino acids.